These 18 T cell receptor beta chains were sequenced from one sample in a study of early T cells in non-severe SARS-CoV-2 infection. Via MiXCR, TCRdb re-called the 5' RACE reads, giving one row per CDR3 protein. Of about 50,000 distinct CDR3 sequences detected, 9.4% appear once; the ten largest clones hold approximately 4.9%. The starting material was whole blood, obtained at baseline. The receptors stem from an adult who was a healthcare worker with PCR-confirmed SARS-CoV-2 infection or an uninfected control (not recorded which).

The chain couples TRBV7-6 to TRBJ2-1, with D unclear. V gave up 5 bases and J gave up 5 bases, with 10 bases separating them. This CDR3 is built from 13 residues. CDR1 and CDR2 (germline): SGHVS, FNYEAQ. Written as DNA, the CDR3 is TGTGCCAGCAGCCCCCGCGAGGACAATGAGCAGTTCTTC. Translation gives CASSPREDNEQFF.

This clonotype was recorded at least ten times. The chain links TRBV7-9 to TRBJ2-6, with a possible D match to TRBD1 (5 bases). Trimming took 1 base from V and 0 from J, leaving 10 bases between them. This CDR3 contains 17 residues. Germline V lookup: CDR1 SEHNR, CDR2 FQNEAQ (reference sequence). CDR3 DNA: TGTGCCAGCAGCTTAGGCGACAGCTTCTCTGGGGCCAACGTCCTGACTTTC. It encodes CASSLGDSFSGANVLTF. The entire variable domain, with the rest obtained from reference TRBV7-9 and TRBJ2-6, is as follows: DTGVSQNPRHKITKRGQNVTFRCDPISEHNRLYWYRQTLGQGPEFLTYFQNEAQLEKSRLLSDRFSAERPKGSFSTLEIQRTEQGDSAMYLCASSLGDSFSGANVLTFGAGSRLTVL.

The chain combines TRBV7-8 with TRBJ2-7, with D perhaps TRBD1 (6 bases). Trimming left V 4 bases short and J 2 bases short, with 15 bases between. The CDR3 has 15 residues. The germline V gene has CDR1 SGHVS and CDR2 FQNEAQ. CDR3 sequence: CASSSGTQPPYEQYF. The DNA for the CDR3 is TGTGCCAGCAGCTCCGGGACACAGCCTCCCTACGAGCAGTACTTC.

The table lists this clonotype with many counts. The chain has TRBV29-1 and TRBJ1-1; TRBD1 agrees at 9 bases. With V trimmed by 8 bases and J by 1 base, 5 bases remained unmatched. Germline CDR1 and CDR2: SQVTM and ANQGSEA. This CDR3 spans 13 amino acids. The CDR3 DNA reads TGCAGCACGGACAGGGGACGGAACACTGAAGCTTTCTTT. It encodes CSTDRGRNTEAFF. The full variable domain, in which reference TRBV29-1 and TRBJ1-1 provide the parts outside the CDR3, is SAVISQKPSRDICQRGTSLTIQCQVDSQVTMMFWYRQQPGQSLTLIATANQGSEATYESGFVIDKFPISRPNLTFSTLTVSNMSPEDSSIYLCSTDRGRNTEAFFGQGTRLTVV.

This clonotype was detected ten times or more. This chain links TRBV2 with TRBJ2-3; 9 bases fit TRBD2. From germline, CDR1 is SNHLY and CDR2 FYNNEI. The CDR3 contains 15 residues. V was clipped by 8 bases and J by 3 bases; unmatched bases: 9. DNA of the CDR3: TGTGCCAGCTCGACGGCGGGAGGGAAAACAGATACGCAGTATTTT. Its translation: CASSTAGGKTDTQYF.

DNA for the CDR3: TGCAGCGTTGCTCGGGACAGGGATACCGGGGAGCTGTTTTTT. Translated: CSVARDRDTGELFF. This chain links TRBV29-1 with TRBJ2-2; 9 nucleotides match TRBD1. The germline V gene encodes CDR1 SQVTM and CDR2 ANQGSEA. V dropped 4 bases and J dropped 5; count of bases not matched to a gene: 5. The CDR3 contains 14 residues.

The sample holds many counts of this clonotype. The genes are TRBV20-1 and TRBJ2-5; D perhaps matches TRBD2 (6 bases). The germline CDR1 and CDR2 sequences are DFQATT and SNEGSKA (reference sequence). The CDR3 contains 15 residues. Deletions cut 4 bases from V and 3 bases from J, with 18 bases between. DNA of the CDR3: TGCAGTGCTATGGCGGATCATAGCGGAAAAGAGACCCAGTACTTC. This translates into CSAMADHSGKETQYF.

The CDR3 region has the DNA TGTGCTAGTGGTTTGGCCGGGACAGCGAACGGGGTTACTGAAGCTTTCTTT. Translated: CASGLAGTANGVTEAFF. The chain couples TRBV12-5 to TRBJ1-1; 7 positions agree with TRBD1. CDR3 length: 17 amino acids. Germline V gives CDR1 LGHNT, CDR2 FRNRAP. V lost 1 base and J lost 5; bases outside the gene matches: 13.

The sample holds many counts of this clonotype. V and J are TRBV29-1 and TRBJ1-2, with a tentative D call TRBD1 (5 bases). The CDR3 contains 15 residues. Per the germline V gene, CDR1 is SQVTM and CDR2 is ANQGSEA. Trimming took off 1 base at V and 0 bases at J, with 12 bases between the two ends. CDR3 nucleotide sequence: TGCAGCGTTGAAGGAACAGGAGGAGCTAACTATGGCTACACCTTC. Translation gives CSVEGTGGANYGYTF.

This clonotype was seen repeatedly, ten times or more. The rearrangement uses TRBV12-3 or TRBV12-4 and TRBJ2-7; TRBD1 matches at 9 bases. CDR3 length: 16 residues. V gave up 6 bases and J gave up 1 base; unmatched junction bases: 10. DNA for the CDR3: TGTGCCAGCAGCCAAGCCGGACAGGGGCCTTCCTACGAGCAGTACTTC. This translates into CASSQAGQGPSYEQYF.

The table lists this clonotype with many counts. The chain links TRBV7-2 to TRBJ1-5, with a weak D call TRBD1 (6 bases). Germline values: CDR1 SGHTA, CDR2 FQGNSA. The length of the CDR3 is 14 residues. The V end was cut by 1 base, the J end by 7 bases, with 11 bases between. The CDR3 region is CASSLEQGGQPQHF. Here the CDR3 DNA reads TGTGCCAGCAGCTTAGAACAGGGAGGCCAGCCCCAGCATTTT.

This clonotype was picked up a small number of times. CDR3 protein: CASSFGPGHYEQYF. The DNA of the CDR3 is TGTGCCAGCAGCTTCGGTCCAGGGCACTACGAGCAGTACTTC. J is TRBJ2-7 and V is TRBV7-3, with D perhaps TRBD1 (5 bases). The CDR3 sequence is 14 residues long. Germline lookup yields CDR1 SGHTA and CDR2 FQGTGA. With 3 bases removed from V and 3 bases from J, the gap between germline ends came to 12 bases.

This clonotype was observed at least ten times. The chain uses TRBV27 and TRBJ2-3, with 8 positions matching TRBD2. V lost 5 bases to trimming and J lost 3 bases; unmatched junction nucleotides: 7. The CDR3 spans 15 residues. The V gene's germline CDR1 is MNHEY and CDR2 SMNVEV (reference sequence). In DNA form, the CDR3 reads TGTGCCAGCAGTGTTTCCAGCGGGGGTACAGATACGCAGTATTTT. Translating it yields CASSVSSGGTDTQYF.

This clonotype was seen repeatedly, ten times or more. J is TRBJ1-1 and V is TRBV3-1, with D unresolved. With 2 bases removed from V and 1 base from J, the gap between germline ends came to 14 bases. Germline CDR1 reads LGHDT; CDR2 reads YNNKEL (reference sequence). The CDR3 is 16 amino acids. CDR3 bases: TGTGCCAGCAGCCAATTTGACTCGCCGGGGAACACTGAAGCTTTCTTT. Protein sequence: CASSQFDSPGNTEAFF.

Many counts were recorded for this clonotype. J is TRBJ2-5 and V is TRBV6-1, with 9 nucleotides matching TRBD2. Germline loops: CDR1 MNHNS, CDR2 SASEGT. After removal of 1 base from V and 2 bases from J, the junction contained 2 bases not matched to a gene. This CDR3 spans 15 amino acids. As DNA, the CDR3 is TGTGCCAGCAGTGAAGTTAGCGGGGGTCAAGAGACCCAGTACTTC. Translation: CASSEVSGGQETQYF.

This clonotype has a count of ten or more. This chain connects TRBV5-1 to TRBJ2-5, with 11 bases matching TRBD1. This CDR3 has 16 amino acids. CDR1 is SGHRS and CDR2 is YFSETQ in the germline V gene. The V segment lost 4 bases and the J segment 5 bases; nucleotides outside the gene matches: 10. Written as DNA, the CDR3 is TGCGCCAGCAGCGAGGACAGGGGGCCGCCCCAGGAGACCCAGTACTTC. As protein: CASSEDRGPPQETQYF.

The V gene is TRBV10-3, the J gene TRBJ1-1; D not certain. The V and J ends lost 2 bases and 1 base respectively, with 17 bases between them. CDR1 is ENHRY and CDR2 is SYGVKD in the germline V gene. The CDR3 length is 17 residues. DNA of the CDR3: TGTGCCATCAGTGAGCGGGCACGCAACTTTGAGAACACTGAAGCTTTCTTT. This gives the protein CAISERARNFENTEAFF.

This clonotype was counted at least ten times. The chain recombines TRBV12-3 or TRBV12-4 with TRBJ1-5; D is unclear. The CDR3 spans 13 residues. V was cut by 7 bases and J by 6 bases, with 13 bases left in between. This CDR3 is CASTLGRVQPQHF. The CDR3, as DNA: TGTGCCAGCACCCTTGGTAGGGTTCAGCCCCAGCATTTT.